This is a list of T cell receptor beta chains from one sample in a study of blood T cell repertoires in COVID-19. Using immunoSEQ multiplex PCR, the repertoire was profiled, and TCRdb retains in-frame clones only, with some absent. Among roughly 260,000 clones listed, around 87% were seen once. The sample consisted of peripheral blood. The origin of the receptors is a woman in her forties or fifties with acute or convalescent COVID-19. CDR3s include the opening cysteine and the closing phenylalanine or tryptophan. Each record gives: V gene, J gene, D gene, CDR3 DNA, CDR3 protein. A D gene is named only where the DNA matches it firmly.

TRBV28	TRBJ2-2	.	TGTGCCAGCAGTCTTAGTCTCCAGAACACCGGGGAGCTGTTTTTT	CASSLSLQNTGELFF
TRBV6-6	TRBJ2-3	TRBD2	TGTGCCAGCAGTTACGCGGGACTAGCGGGAGATACGCAGTATTTT	CASSYAGLAGDTQYF
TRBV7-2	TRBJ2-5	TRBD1	TGTGCCAGCCGCGGGACAGGGGATCTGGGGTTCCAAGAGACCCAGTACTTC	CASRGTGDLGFQETQYF
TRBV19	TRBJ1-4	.	TGTGCCAGTAGCCCCCGGGGGTATGTTGAAAAACTGTTTTTT	CASSPRGYVEKLFF
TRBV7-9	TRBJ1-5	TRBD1	TGTGCCAGCAGCCTAACAGGGGAATCCAATCAGCCCCAGCATTTT	CASSLTGESNQPQHF
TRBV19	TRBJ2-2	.	TGTGCCAGTCGGACAGTAACCACCGGGGAGCTGTTTTTT	CASRTVTTGELFF
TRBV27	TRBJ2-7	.	TGTGCCAGCAGTTCCCCCTCGCGGGATCCCCTCTACGAGCAGTACTTC	CASSSPSRDPLYEQYF
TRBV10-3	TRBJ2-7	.	TGTGCCATCAGTGTGAGAACGGGAGAAATCTACGAGCAGTACTTC	CAISVRTGEIYEQYF
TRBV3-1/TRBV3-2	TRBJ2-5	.	TGTGCCAGCAGCCAGACCCTCGAGGACCAAGAGACCCAGTACTTC	CASSQTLEDQETQYF
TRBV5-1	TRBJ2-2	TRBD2	TGCGCCAGCAGCTTAACACTAGCGGGGAACACCGGGGAGCTGTTTTTT	CASSLTLAGNTGELFF
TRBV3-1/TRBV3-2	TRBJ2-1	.	TGTGCCAGCAGCCAAGAAAACCCGAGAAGGGGCAGCCATGAGCAGTTCTTC	CASSQENPRRGSHEQFF
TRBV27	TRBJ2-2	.	TGTGCCAGCAGTTCTAGCTCCAACACCGGGGAGCTGTTTTTT	CASSSSSNTGELFF
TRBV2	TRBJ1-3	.	TGTGCCAGCAGGGGGGCCGCTAGCTCTGGAAACACCATATATTTT	CASRGAASSGNTIYF
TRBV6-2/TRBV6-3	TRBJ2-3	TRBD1	TGTGCCAGCAGTTATGGGGACAGCCCAGATACGCAGTATTTT	CASSYGDSPDTQYF
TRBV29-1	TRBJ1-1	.	TGCAGCGTTGAAAAAGTCGGTGGCACTGAAGCTTTCTTT	CSVEKVGGTEAFF
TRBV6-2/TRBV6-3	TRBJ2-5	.	TGTGCCAGCAGCCTCCGGGACTTTTATTCTCGTTTAGAGACCCAGTACTTC	CASSLRDFYSRLETQYF